Each of the 18 T cell receptor beta chains below was sequenced from the same sample in a study of T cell responses to AZD1222 COVID-19 vaccine. Sequencing used immunoSEQ multiplex PCR; TCRdb keeps in-frame clones, though not all of them. Of 95,000 to 110,000 clones in the sample, less than 95% were seen once. The specimen was peripheral blood, collected on day 0 of AZD1222 vaccination. These receptor sequences come from an adult in good health.

The chain carries TRBV28 and TRBJ1-2, with D hard to call. Trimming left V 0 bases short and J 1 base short, with 9 bases between. The CDR3 has 15 residues. Germline V lookup: CDR1 MDHEN, CDR2 SYDVKM. The CDR3 sequence: CASSLWEDLNYGYTF. CDR3 DNA sequence: TGTGCCAGCAGTTTATGGGAGGACCTTAACTATGGCTACACCTTC.

The gene calls are TRBV6-5 and TRBJ2-3, with 10 positions matching TRBD2. With 8 bases clipped from V and 3 bases from J, the junction kept 5 bases outside the gene matches. This CDR3 region has 14 residues. Germline assignment: CDR1 MNHEY and CDR2 SVGAGI. CDR3 coding DNA: TGTGCCAGCGCCTCTAGCGGGGGTACAGATACGCAGTATTTT. It codes for CASASSGGTDTQYF.

V usage is TRBV5-4 and J usage is TRBJ1-1, with 7 bases aligning to TRBD1. Per the germline V gene, CDR1 is SGHNT and CDR2 is YYREEE (reference sequence). The junction had 8 bases not matched to a gene; V was cut back by 4 bases and J by 8 bases. The CDR3 runs 13 residues. The CDR3 region is CASSLDRDGEAFF. DNA of the CDR3: TGTGCCAGCAGCCTTGACAGGGACGGCGAAGCTTTCTTT.

The chain employs TRBV29-1 and TRBJ2-1, with D perhaps matching TRBD1 (6 bases). Germline V CDR1 and CDR2: SQVTM, ANQGSEA. Trimming cost V 3 bases and J 0 bases, with 12 bases left between them. The CDR3 runs 15 residues. The CDR3: CSVETATGSYNEQFF. DNA for the CDR3: TGCAGCGTTGAGACCGCGACAGGCTCCTACAATGAGCAGTTCTTC.

The rearrangement uses TRBV4-1 and TRBJ2-2; no definite D call. This CDR3 has 13 amino acids. V lost 3 bases and J lost 2, with 4 bases in between. Germline V gene sequence: CDR1 MGHRA, CDR2 YSYEKL. The CDR3, as DNA: TGCGCCAGCAGCCAGACAAACACCGGGGAGCTGTTTTTT. Its protein product is CASSQTNTGELFF.

This clone was picked up one time. This chain uses TRBV19 with TRBJ1-2; 7 nucleotides line up with TRBD1. CDR1 is LNHDA and CDR2 is SQIVND in the germline V gene (reference sequence). V lost 9 bases to trimming and J lost 13 bases; unmatched junction nucleotides: 14. The CDR3 covers 12 residues. For the CDR3, the DNA is TGTGCCAGCCTATTCGGGACAGCTAGCTTCACCTTC. Its protein product is CASLFGTASFTF.

This chain links TRBV4-1 with TRBJ2-7; 9 nucleotides agree with TRBD2. Per germline, CDR1 MGHRA and CDR2 YSYEKL. This CDR3 comprises 19 residues. Losses at the gene ends were 2 bases for V and 0 bases for J; bases not matched to a gene: 14. The chain's CDR3 is CASSQHLRRGGTLSYEQYF. The CDR3 DNA reads TGCGCCAGCAGCCAACATCTGAGGCGGGGGGGCACCCTCTCCTACGAGCAGTACTTC.

This rearrangement joins TRBV3-1 (or the pseudogene TRBV3-2) to TRBJ1-1; D gene uncertain. This CDR3 spans 14 amino acids. CDR1 is LGHDT and CDR2 is YNNKEL in the germline V gene (reference sequence). V was trimmed by 4 bases and J by 0 bases, leaving 9 bases between them. DNA for the CDR3: TGTGCCAGCAGCCGGGTAGTGATGAACACTGAAGCTTTCTTT. It codes for CASSRVVMNTEAFF.

This chain uses TRBV15 with TRBJ1-5, with unresolved D. V gave up 0 bases and J gave up 6 bases, with 12 bases separating them. CDR3 length equals 15 residues. CDR1 is LNHNV, CDR2 YYDKDF, per germline (reference sequence). CDR3 in DNA: TGTGCCACCAGCAGAGATCTCGGGATCATTCAGCCCCAGCATTTT. Encoded protein: CATSRDLGIIQPQHF.

The CDR3 bases are TGCAGCGCCTACAGTACGGCTAATGAAAAACTGTTTTTT. This gives the protein CSAYSTANEKLFF. This chain joins TRBV29-1 and TRBJ1-4; D is uncertain. The germline V gene has CDR1 SQVTM and CDR2 ANQGSEA. The CDR3 runs to 13 residues. With 7 bases removed from V and 3 bases from J, the gap between germline ends came to 12 bases.

The chain has TRBV19 and TRBJ2-7, with a weak D call TRBD1 (6 bases). The CDR3 is made up of 13 amino acids. Germline CDR1 LNHDA, CDR2 SQIVND (reference sequence). V lost 10 bases and J lost 0, with 13 bases in between. As DNA, the CDR3 is TGTGCCACCAGGACAGAGAACTCCTACGAGCAGTACTTC. Protein: CATRTENSYEQYF.

This clone was observed once. This chain uses TRBV7-8 with TRBJ2-2; 9 nucleotides line up with TRBD2. This CDR3 is built from 16 residues. V trimming: 5 bases; J trimming: 2 bases; junction bases outside the gene matches: 6. The germline CDR1 and CDR2 sequences are SGHVS and FQNEAQ. The CDR3 sequence: CASSPRTSANTGELFF. The DNA for the CDR3 is TGTGCCAGCAGCCCCAGGACTAGCGCAAACACCGGGGAGCTGTTTTTT.

This chain connects TRBV2 to TRBJ2-3; D is possibly TRBD1 (5 bases). The CDR3 is 16 amino acids. V was pared by 6 bases and J by 2 bases, with 18 bases between. Germline loops: CDR1 SNHLY, CDR2 FYNNEI. CDR3 in DNA: TGTGCCAGCAGCGCCCTAAGACAGCTTAACACAGATACGCAGTATTTT. Translation: CASSALRQLNTDTQYF.

V gene TRBV6-5 combines with J gene TRBJ1-1, with 11 bases fitting TRBD1. CDR3 length: 14 amino acids. CDR1 and CDR2 from the germline V gene are MNHEY and SVGAGI. V was clipped by 4 bases and J by 3 bases; unmatched bases: 1. CDR3 in amino acids: CASSLGQGDTEAFF. The CDR3 nucleotides are TGTGCCAGCAGTTTGGGACAGGGGGACACTGAAGCTTTCTTT.

The chain carries TRBV2 and TRBJ2-2; 7 bases are a match to TRBD1. The CDR3 runs to 16 residues. Germline assignment: CDR1 SNHLY and CDR2 FYNNEI. V lost 6 bases and J lost 1; bases outside the gene matches: 8. The CDR3 loop is CASRRLRTGNTGELFF. In nucleotides, the CDR3 is TGTGCCAGCAGAAGATTAAGGACAGGGAACACCGGGGAGCTGTTTTTT.

This chain uses TRBV24-1 with TRBJ2-7, with 7 bases aligning to TRBD1. CDR1 and CDR2 from the germline V gene are KGHDR and SFDVKD. V shed 9 bases, J shed 4 bases, and the junction held 8 bases outside the gene matches. The CDR3 runs to 13 residues. This CDR3 is CATGPGGTYEQYF. The CDR3 DNA is TGTGCCACCGGGCCAGGGGGTACTTACGAGCAGTACTTC.

This clone came up a few times. The rearrangement links TRBV4-3 to TRBJ1-4, with D maybe TRBD1 (6 bases). This CDR3 comprises 14 residues. Trimming pared 1 base from V and 12 bases from J, leaving 15 bases between. Germline V gene lookup returns CDR1 LGHNA and CDR2 YSLEER. CDR3 coding DNA: TGCGCCAGCAGCCAAGGTTTGGACAGCCAAGAACTGTTTTTT. Residues: CASSQGLDSQELFF.

The sample holds one count of this clone. V is TRBV28 and J is TRBJ1-5; 8 bases match TRBD1. V was pared by 6 bases and J by 5 bases, with 6 bases of the junction left unmatched. The CDR3 covers 14 residues. Germline values: CDR1 MDHEN, CDR2 SYDVKM. The CDR3 DNA reads TGTGCCAGCAGCTTGACAGGGGCGCATCAGCCCCAGCATTTT. Protein: CASSLTGAHQPQHF. Together with reference TRBV28 and TRBJ1-5, the CDR3 gives the full variable domain: DVKVTQSSRYLVKRTGEKVFLECVQDMDHENMFWYRQDPGLGLRLIYFSYDVKMKEKGDIPEGYSVSREKKERFSLILESASTNQTSMYLCASSLTGAHQPQHFGDGTRLSIL.